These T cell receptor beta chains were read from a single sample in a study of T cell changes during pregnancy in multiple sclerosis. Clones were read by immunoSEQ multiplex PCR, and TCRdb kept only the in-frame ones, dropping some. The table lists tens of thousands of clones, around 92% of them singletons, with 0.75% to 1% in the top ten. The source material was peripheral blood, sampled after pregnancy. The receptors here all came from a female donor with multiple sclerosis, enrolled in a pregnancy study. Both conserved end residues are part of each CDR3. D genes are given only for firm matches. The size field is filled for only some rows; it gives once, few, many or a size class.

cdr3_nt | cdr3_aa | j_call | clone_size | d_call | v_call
TGCGCCAGCAGCTTGGGACCCTTGCAGGGCACTAACTATGGCTACACCTTC | CASSLGPLQGTNYGYTF | TRBJ1-2 | . | . | TRBV5-1
TGTGCCTGGGGTAGTGGCACAGATACGCAGTATTTT | CAWGSGTDTQYF | TRBJ2-3 | . | . | TRBV30
TGTGCCAGCAGTGGGACAGGGATGGTCCCTTTCCCTGATTCACCCCTCCACTTT | CASSGTGMVPFPDSPLHF | TRBJ1-6 | . | TRBD1 | TRBV6-1
TGCGCCAGCAGCTTGGCGGCGGGAGGGATAAACTATGGCTACACCTTC | CASSLAAGGINYGYTF | TRBJ1-2 | . | . | TRBV5-1
TGTGCCAGCAGCTTCGGTCCGGGACAGCTCAACTATGGCTACACCTTC | CASSFGPGQLNYGYTF | TRBJ1-2 | . | TRBD1 | TRBV11-2
TGTGCCAGCAGCGTAGACGCGTTGACCTACGAGCAGTACTTC | CASSVDALTYEQYF | TRBJ2-7 | . | . | TRBV9
TGTGCCAGCAGCGCTCTGCCGGGACTAGAGGAGTATTTT | CASSALPGLEEYF | TRBJ2-3 | . | TRBD2 | TRBV9
TGTGCCAGCAGCTTACAGGGGGGTGGCACCGGGGAGCTGTTTTTT | CASSLQGGGTGELFF | TRBJ2-2 | . | . | TRBV7-2
TGTGCCAGCAGTCCAACCGGGACACAGGGTAGGAGTACGCAGTATTTT | CASSPTGTQGRSTQYF | TRBJ2-3 | . | . | TRBV7-3
TGTGCCAGTAGGGGGGGGCTTAACCAAGAGACCCAGTACTTC | CASRGGLNQETQYF | TRBJ2-5 | . | . | TRBV5-5
TGTGCCAGCAGTGAGAGCGGTGACCGGTACGAGCAGTACTTC | CASSESGDRYEQYF | TRBJ2-7 | . | . | TRBV6-1
TGTGCCGCCTGGGGCCCCGGCTATTCTGGAAACACCATATATTTT | CAAWGPGYSGNTIYF | TRBJ1-3 | . | . | TRBV6-5
TGTGCCAGCAGGAGGGACTTAGCTAACTATGGCTACACCTTC | CASRRDLANYGYTF | TRBJ1-2 | . | . | TRBV6-5
TGTGCCAGTAGTATTCCGTCGCGGCCGCCTGAGACGCAGTATTTT | CASSIPSRPPETQYF | TRBJ2-3 | once | . | TRBV19
TGTGCCAGCAGCGTAGCGGCTAGCGGGGGGCTGATCTACGAGCAGTACTTC | CASSVAASGGLIYEQYF | TRBJ2-7 | once | TRBD2 | TRBV9
TGTGCCAGCAGCATTAGGGGGATGAACACTGAAGCTTTCTTT | CASSIRGMNTEAFF | TRBJ1-1 | once | . | TRBV7-2
TGTGCCAGTAGTATGATAAGGAGCTGGGACAGGGGGCGAACTTCCTATGGCTACACCTTC | CASSMIRSWDRGRTSYGYTF | TRBJ1-2 | once | TRBD1 | TRBV19